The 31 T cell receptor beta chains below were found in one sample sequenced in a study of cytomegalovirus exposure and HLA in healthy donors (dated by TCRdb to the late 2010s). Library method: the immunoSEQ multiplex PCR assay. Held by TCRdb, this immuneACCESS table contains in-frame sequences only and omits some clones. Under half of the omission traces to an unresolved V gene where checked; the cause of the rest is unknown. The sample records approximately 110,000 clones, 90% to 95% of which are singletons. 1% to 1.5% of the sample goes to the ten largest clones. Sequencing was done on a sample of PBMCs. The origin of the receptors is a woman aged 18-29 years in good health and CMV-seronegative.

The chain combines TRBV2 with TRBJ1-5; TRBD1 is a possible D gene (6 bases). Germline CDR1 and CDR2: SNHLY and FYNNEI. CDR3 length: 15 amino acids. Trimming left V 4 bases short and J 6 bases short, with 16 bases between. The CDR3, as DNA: TGTGCCAGCAGTGCTTGGACAGATAAGGGTCAGCCCCAGCATTTT. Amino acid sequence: CASSAWTDKGQPQHF.

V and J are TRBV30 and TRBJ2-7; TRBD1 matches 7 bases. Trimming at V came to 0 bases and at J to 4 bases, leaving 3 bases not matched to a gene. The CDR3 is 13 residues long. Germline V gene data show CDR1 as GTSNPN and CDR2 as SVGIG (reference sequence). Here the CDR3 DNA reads TGTGCCTGGAGTGTACAGGGGCAATACGAGCAGTACTTC. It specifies CAWSVQGQYEQYF.

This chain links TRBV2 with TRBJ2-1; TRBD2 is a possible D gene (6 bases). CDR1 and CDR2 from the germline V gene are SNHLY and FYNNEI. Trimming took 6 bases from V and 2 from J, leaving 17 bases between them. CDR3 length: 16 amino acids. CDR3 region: CASSLASWGAYNEQFF. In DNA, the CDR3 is TGTGCCAGCAGCCTAGCAAGCTGGGGGGCCTACAATGAGCAGTTCTTC.

CDR3 amino acids: CASSLGGTSVYGYTF. The CDR3 nucleotides are TGTGCCAGCAGCTTGGGAGGGACAAGCGTCTATGGCTACACCTTC. J is TRBJ1-2 and V is TRBV5-5; D possibly corresponds to TRBD1 (6 bases). CDR1 SGHKS and CDR2 YYEKEE come from the germline V gene (reference sequence). Trimming pared 0 bases from V and 4 bases from J, leaving 13 bases between. The CDR3 sequence is 15 residues long. The whole variable domain, remainder taken from reference TRBV5-5 and TRBJ1-2, is DAGVTQSPTHLIKTRGQQVTLRCSPISGHKSVSWYQQVLGQGPQFIFQYYEKEERGRGNFPDRFSARQFPNYSSELNVNALLLGDSALYLCASSLGGTSVYGYTFGSGTRLTVV.

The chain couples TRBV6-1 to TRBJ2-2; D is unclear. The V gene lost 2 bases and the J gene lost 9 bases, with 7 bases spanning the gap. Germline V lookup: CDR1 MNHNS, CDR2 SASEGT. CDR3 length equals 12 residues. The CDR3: CASSELVRELFF. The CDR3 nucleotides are TGTGCCAGCAGTGAATTAGTCCGGGAGCTGTTTTTT.

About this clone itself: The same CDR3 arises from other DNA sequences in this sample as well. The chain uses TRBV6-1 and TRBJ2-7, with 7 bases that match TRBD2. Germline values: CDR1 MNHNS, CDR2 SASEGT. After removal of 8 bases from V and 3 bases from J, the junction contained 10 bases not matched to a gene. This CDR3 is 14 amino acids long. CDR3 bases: TGTGCCAGCTCAGATCCGGGGGGATACTACGAGCAGTACTTC. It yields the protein CASSDPGGYYEQYF.

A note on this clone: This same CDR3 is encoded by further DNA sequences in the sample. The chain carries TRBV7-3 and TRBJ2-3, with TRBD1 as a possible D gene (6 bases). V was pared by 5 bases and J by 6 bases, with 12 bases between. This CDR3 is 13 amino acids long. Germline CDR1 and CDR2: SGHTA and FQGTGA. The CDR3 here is CASSPQGTDTQYF. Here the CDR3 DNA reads TGTGCCAGCAGCCCCCAGGGGACCGATACGCAGTATTTT.

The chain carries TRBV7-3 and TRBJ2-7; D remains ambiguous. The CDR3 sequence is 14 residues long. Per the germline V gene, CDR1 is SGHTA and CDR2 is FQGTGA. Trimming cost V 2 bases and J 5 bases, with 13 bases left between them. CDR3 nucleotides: TGTGCCAGCAGCTTATTTCCTGGCGGCAACGAGCAGTACTTC. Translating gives CASSLFPGGNEQYF.

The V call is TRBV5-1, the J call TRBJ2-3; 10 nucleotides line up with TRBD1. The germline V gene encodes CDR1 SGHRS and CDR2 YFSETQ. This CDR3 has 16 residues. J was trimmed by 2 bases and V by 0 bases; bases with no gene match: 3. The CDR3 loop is CASSLGDRGLTDTQYF. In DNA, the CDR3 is TGCGCCAGCAGCTTGGGAGACAGGGGGCTCACAGATACGCAGTATTTT.

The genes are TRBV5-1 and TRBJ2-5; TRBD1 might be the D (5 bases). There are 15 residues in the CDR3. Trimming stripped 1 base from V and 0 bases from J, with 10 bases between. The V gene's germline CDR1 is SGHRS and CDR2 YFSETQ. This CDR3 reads CASSLIAGYQETQYF. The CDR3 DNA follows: TGCGCCAGCAGCTTGATAGCAGGGTACCAAGAGACCCAGTACTTC. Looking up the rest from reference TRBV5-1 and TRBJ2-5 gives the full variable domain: KAGVTQTPRYLIKTRGQQVTLSCSPISGHRSVSWYQQTPGQGLQFLFEYFSETQRNKGNFPGRFSGRQFSNSRSEMNVSTLELGDSALYLCASSLIAGYQETQYFGPGTRLLVL.

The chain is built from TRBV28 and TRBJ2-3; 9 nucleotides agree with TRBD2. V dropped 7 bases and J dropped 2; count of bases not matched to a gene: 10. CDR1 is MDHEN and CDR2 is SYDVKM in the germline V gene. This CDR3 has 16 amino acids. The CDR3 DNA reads TGTGCCAGCATCGATCCACTAGCGGGCAACACAGATACGCAGTATTTT. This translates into CASIDPLAGNTDTQYF.

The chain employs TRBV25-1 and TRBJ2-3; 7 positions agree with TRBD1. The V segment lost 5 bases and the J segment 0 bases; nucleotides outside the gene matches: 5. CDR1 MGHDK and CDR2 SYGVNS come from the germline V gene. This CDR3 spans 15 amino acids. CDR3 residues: CASSHTRGSTDTQYF. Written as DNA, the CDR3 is TGTGCCAGCAGTCATACCAGGGGGAGCACAGATACGCAGTATTTT.

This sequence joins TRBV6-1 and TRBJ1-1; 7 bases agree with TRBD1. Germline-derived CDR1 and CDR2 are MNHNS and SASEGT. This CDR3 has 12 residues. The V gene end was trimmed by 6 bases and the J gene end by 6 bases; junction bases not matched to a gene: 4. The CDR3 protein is CASRTGTAEAFF. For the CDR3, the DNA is TGTGCCAGCAGGACCGGGACAGCTGAAGCTTTCTTT.

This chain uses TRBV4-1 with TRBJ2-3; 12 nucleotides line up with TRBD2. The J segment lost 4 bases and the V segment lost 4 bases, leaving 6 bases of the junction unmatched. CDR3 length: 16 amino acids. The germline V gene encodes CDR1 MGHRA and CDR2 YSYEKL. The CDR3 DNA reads TGCGCCAGCAGCCTCAAGACTAGCGGGAGAGCAGATACGCAGTATTTT. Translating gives CASSLKTSGRADTQYF.

Written as DNA, the CDR3 is TGTGCCAGCTCACCATCCGGGATGAACACTGAAGCTTTCTTT. Amino acids: CASSPSGMNTEAFF. The V call is TRBV18, the J call TRBJ1-1; D not certain. The CDR3 sequence is 14 residues long. Germline loops: CDR1 KGHSH, CDR2 LQKENI. With 2 bases removed from V and 0 bases from J, the gap between germline ends came to 7 bases.

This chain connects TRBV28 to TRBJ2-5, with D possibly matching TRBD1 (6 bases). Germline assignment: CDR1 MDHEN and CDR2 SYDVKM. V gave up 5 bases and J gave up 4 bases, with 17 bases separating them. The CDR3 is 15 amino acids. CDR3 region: CASSPKTTGLETQYF. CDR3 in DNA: TGTGCCAGCAGTCCTAAGACCACAGGGTTAGAGACCCAGTACTTC. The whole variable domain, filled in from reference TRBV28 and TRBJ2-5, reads DVKVTQSSRYLVKRTGEKVFLECVQDMDHENMFWYRQDPGLGLRLIYFSYDVKMKEKGDIPEGYSVSREKKERFSLILESASTNQTSMYLCASSPKTTGLETQYFGPGTRLLVL.

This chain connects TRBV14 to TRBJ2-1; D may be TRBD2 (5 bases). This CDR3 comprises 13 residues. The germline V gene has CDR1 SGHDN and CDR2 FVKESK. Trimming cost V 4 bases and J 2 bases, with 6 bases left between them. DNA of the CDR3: TGTGCCAGCAGCCCCGGGACCTACAATGAGCAGTTCTTC. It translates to CASSPGTYNEQFF.

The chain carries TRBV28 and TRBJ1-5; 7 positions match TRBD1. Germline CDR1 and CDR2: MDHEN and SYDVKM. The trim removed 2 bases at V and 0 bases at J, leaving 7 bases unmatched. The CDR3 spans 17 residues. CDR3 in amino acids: CASSLEGALYSNQPQHF. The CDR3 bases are TGTGCCAGCAGTTTAGAGGGGGCACTTTATAGCAATCAGCCCCAGCATTTT.

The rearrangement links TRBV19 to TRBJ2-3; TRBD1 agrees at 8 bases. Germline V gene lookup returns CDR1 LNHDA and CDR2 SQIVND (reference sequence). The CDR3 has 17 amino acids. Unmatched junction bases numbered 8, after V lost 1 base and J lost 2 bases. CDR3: CASSIGGGQVSTDTQYF. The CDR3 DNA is TGTGCCAGTAGTATAGGAGGGGGACAGGTGTCCACAGATACGCAGTATTTT.

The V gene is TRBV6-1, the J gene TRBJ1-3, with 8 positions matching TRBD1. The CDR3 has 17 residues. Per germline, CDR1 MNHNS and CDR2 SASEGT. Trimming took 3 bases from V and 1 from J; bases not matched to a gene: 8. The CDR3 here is CASSEASYRGSGNTIYF. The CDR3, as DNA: TGTGCCAGCAGTGAGGCCTCGTACAGGGGGTCTGGAAACACCATATATTTT.

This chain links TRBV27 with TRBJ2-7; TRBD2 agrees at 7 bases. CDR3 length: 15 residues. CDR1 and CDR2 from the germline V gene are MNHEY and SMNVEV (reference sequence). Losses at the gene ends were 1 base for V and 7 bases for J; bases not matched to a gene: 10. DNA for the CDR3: TGTGCCAGCAGTTTATTGGTCCGGGGGGTAGTGGAGCAGTACTTC. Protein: CASSLLVRGVVEQYF.

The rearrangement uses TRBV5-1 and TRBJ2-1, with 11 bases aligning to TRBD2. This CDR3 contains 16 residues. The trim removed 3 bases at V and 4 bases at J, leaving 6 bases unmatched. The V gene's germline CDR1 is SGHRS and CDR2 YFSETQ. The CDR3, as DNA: TGCGCCAGCAGCTACATAGCGGGGGGGCTTTACAATGAGCAGTTCTTC. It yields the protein CASSYIAGGLYNEQFF.

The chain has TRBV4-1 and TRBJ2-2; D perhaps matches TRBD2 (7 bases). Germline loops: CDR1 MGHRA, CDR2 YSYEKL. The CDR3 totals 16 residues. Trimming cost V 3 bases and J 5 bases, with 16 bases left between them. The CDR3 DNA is TGCGCCAGCAGCCAGGTCCCGCGGGGGCTGACCGGGGAGCTGTTTTTT. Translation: CASSQVPRGLTGELFF.

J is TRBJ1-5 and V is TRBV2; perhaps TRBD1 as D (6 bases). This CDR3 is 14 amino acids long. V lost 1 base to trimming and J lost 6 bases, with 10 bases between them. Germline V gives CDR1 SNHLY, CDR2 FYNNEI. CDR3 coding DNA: TGTGCCAGCAGTGAAGACAGGGTAGGTCAGCCCCAGCATTTT. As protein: CASSEDRVGQPQHF.

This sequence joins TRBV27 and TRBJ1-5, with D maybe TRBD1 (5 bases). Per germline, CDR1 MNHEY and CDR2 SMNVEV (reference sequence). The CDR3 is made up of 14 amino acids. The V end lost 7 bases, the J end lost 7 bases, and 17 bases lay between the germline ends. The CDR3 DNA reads TGTGCCAGCAAAGAACAGGCAAAAGTCCAGCCCCAGCATTTT. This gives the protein CASKEQAKVQPQHF.

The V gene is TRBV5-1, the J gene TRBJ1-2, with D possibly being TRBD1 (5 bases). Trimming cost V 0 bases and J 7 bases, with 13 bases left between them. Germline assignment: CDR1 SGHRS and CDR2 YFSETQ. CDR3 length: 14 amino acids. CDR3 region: CASSLEPGGGGYTF. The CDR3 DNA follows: TGCGCCAGCAGCTTGGAACCCGGGGGTGGTGGCTACACCTTC.

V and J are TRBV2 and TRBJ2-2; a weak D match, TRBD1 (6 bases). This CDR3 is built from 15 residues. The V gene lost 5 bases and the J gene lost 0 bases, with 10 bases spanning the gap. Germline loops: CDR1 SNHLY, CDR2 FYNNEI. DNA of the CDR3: TGTGCCAGCAGTCCCAGACAGGCGAACACCGGGGAGCTGTTTTTT. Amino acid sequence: CASSPRQANTGELFF.

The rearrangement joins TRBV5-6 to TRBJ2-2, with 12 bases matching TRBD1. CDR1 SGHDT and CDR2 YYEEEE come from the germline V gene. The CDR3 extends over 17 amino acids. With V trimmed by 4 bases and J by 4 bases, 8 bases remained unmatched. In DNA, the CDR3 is TGTGCCAGCAGCACGCTAGGGACAGGGGGCTTCACCGGGGAGCTGTTTTTT. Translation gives CASSTLGTGGFTGELFF.

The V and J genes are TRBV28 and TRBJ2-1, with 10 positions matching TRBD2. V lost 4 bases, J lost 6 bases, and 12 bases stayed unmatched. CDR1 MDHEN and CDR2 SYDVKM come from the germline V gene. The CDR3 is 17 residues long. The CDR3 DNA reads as TGTGCCAGCAGTTACGGTCTCCTAGCGGGAGTGCGCAATGAGCAGTTCTTC. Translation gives CASSYGLLAGVRNEQFF.

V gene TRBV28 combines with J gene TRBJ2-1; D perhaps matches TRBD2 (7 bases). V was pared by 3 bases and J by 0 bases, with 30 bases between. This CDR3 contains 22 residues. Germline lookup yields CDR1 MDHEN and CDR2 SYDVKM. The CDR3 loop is CASSFLIWGGPLSNISYNEQFF. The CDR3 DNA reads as TGTGCCAGCAGTTTCCTCATTTGGGGGGGGCCCCTTTCCAATATCTCCTACAATGAGCAGTTCTTC.

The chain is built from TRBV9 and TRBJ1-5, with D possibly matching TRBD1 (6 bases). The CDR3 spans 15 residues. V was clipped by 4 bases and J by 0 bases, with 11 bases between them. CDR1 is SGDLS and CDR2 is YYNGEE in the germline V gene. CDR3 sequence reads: CASSTTGNSNQPQHF. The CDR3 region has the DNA TGTGCCAGCAGCACGACAGGCAATAGCAATCAGCCCCAGCATTTT.